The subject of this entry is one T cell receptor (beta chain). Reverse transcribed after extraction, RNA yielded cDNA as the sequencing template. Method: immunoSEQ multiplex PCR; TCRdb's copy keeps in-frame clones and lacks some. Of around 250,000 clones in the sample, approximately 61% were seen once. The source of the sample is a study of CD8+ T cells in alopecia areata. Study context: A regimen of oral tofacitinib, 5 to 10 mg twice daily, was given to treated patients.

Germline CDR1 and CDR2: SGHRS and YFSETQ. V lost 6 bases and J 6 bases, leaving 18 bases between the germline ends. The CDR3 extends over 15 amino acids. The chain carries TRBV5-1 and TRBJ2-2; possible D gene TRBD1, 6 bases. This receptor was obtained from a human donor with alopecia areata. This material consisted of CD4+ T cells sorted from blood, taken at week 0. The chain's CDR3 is CASNLGQSFSGELFF. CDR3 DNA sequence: TGCGCCAGCAACTTAGGACAGTCGTTTTCCGGGGAGCTGTTTTTT.